These 24 T cell receptor beta chains were sequenced from one sample in a study of shared clonotypes between healthy human individuals. Method: immunoSEQ multiplex PCR; TCRdb's copy keeps in-frame clones and lacks some. The profile covers a few million clones, with around nine tenths appearing a single time and about 0.13% taken by the ten largest. Sequences were obtained from naive CD4+ T cells sorted from blood. Sample subset: CD45RA+ positively selected. The source of these receptors is a man aged 18 to 35 in good health.

The rearrangement uses TRBV10-3 and TRBJ1-2; TRBD1 is a possible D gene (5 bases). In germline, CDR1 is ENHRY, CDR2 SYGVKD. V lost 6 bases to trimming and J lost 5 bases, with 16 bases between them. This CDR3 has 14 amino acids. The CDR3 loop is CAIRTGTEDYGYTF. The CDR3 DNA reads TGTGCCATCAGGACCGGGACGGAAGATTATGGCTACACCTTC.

This chain joins TRBV28 and TRBJ2-7; no definite D call. Germline V gene sequence: CDR1 MDHEN, CDR2 SYDVKM. This CDR3 comprises 12 residues. V was clipped by 5 bases and J by 4 bases, with 9 bases between them. Written as DNA, the CDR3 is TGTGCCAGCAGTCTGAGACGTTACGAGCAGTACTTC. Its protein product is CASSLRRYEQYF.

The rearrangement uses TRBV28 and TRBJ2-7, with 9 nucleotides matching TRBD2. Germline V gene sequence: CDR1 MDHEN, CDR2 SYDVKM. The CDR3 has 18 amino acids. V was pared by 5 bases and J by 4 bases, with 18 bases of the junction left unmatched. The CDR3 sequence is CASSPRQGRGGGAYEQYF. The CDR3 nucleotides read TGTGCCAGCAGTCCCAGACAGGGACGGGGCGGGGGGGCTTACGAGCAGTACTTC.

This chain connects TRBV2 to TRBJ1-6, with D tentatively TRBD1 (5 bases). This CDR3 has 14 amino acids. Germline V gene lookup returns CDR1 SNHLY and CDR2 FYNNEI. Trimming removed 8 bases from V and 7 bases from J, with 15 bases in between. CDR3 coding DNA: TGTGCCAGCCGGGGGGGAGGTGCCAATTCACCCCTCCACTTT. It specifies CASRGGGANSPLHF.

This clone appeared a single time. The V gene is TRBV10-2, the J gene TRBJ1-2, with 7 bases aligning to TRBD1. Germline V gives CDR1 WSHSY, CDR2 SAAADI. With 0 bases clipped from V and 4 bases from J, the junction kept 11 bases outside the gene matches. The CDR3 is 17 residues long. For the CDR3, the DNA is TGCGCCAGCAGTGAGTCGACGTTCGGGACAGTCGTCTATGGCTACACCTTC. Its translation: CASSESTFGTVVYGYTF.

The chain links TRBV11-3 to TRBJ2-1; D uncertain. CDR1 is SGHNT, CDR2 YENEEA, per germline. The germline V and J ends were trimmed by 0 bases and 11 bases, with 8 bases remaining between them. The CDR3 spans 12 residues. CDR3 in amino acids: CASSLDLGQQFF. The CDR3 nucleotides are TGTGCCAGCAGCTTAGATTTAGGGCAGCAGTTCTTC. The variable domain in full, completed from reference TRBV11-3 and TRBJ2-1, reads EAGVVQSPRYKIIEKKQPVAFWCNPISGHNTLYWYLQNLGQGPELLIRYENEEAVDDSQLPKDRFSAERLKGVDSTLKIQPAELGDSAVYLCASSLDLGQQFFGPGTRLTVL.

The chain links TRBV6-5 to TRBJ2-2; 7 bases agree with TRBD1. The CDR3 extends over 15 amino acids. Germline V gene lookup returns CDR1 MNHEY and CDR2 SVGAGI. V was clipped by 6 bases and J by 3 bases; unmatched bases: 7. DNA for the CDR3: TGTGCCAGCAGCAACGGGCAGGGGGACACCGGGGAGCTGTTTTTT. Translating it yields CASSNGQGDTGELFF.

The genes are TRBV6-5 and TRBJ2-3; a possible D gene is TRBD2 (5 bases). The CDR3 has 14 amino acids. The V gene lost 6 bases and the J gene lost 4 bases, with 14 bases spanning the gap. CDR1 is MNHEY, CDR2 SVGAGI, per germline. CDR3 bases: TGTGCCAGCAGAAACCCCCGTAGCGCAGATACGCAGTATTTT. Amino acids: CASRNPRSADTQYF.

CDR3 bases: TGCGCCAGCAGCTTGGAGGGGGCCGACACCGGGGAGCTGTTTTTT. Translation: CASSLEGADTGELFF. The rearrangement uses TRBV5-1 and TRBJ2-2, with 7 bases aligning to TRBD1. Germline V gene lookup returns CDR1 SGHRS and CDR2 YFSETQ. CDR3 length equals 15 residues. With V trimmed by 0 bases and J by 3 bases, 2 bases remained unmatched.

This chain connects TRBV29-1 to TRBJ2-5; no reliable D call. V was shortened by 6 bases and J by 4 bases, with 9 bases between the two germline ends. CDR3 size: 11 residues. Germline CDR1 is SQVTM and CDR2 is ANQGSEA. This CDR3 is CSVADLETQYF. The CDR3 DNA reads as TGCAGCGTAGCCGATTTAGAGACCCAGTACTTC.

The chain recombines TRBV9 with TRBJ2-3; 9 bases are shared with TRBD1. V shed 1 base, J shed 5 bases, and the junction held 5 bases outside the gene matches. Germline V gives CDR1 SGDLS, CDR2 YYNGEE. The CDR3 covers 15 residues. CDR3 protein: CASSVLGQGRDTQYF. In nucleotides, the CDR3 is TGTGCCAGCAGCGTACTTGGACAGGGGAGAGATACGCAGTATTTT.

The CDR3 DNA is TGCGCCAGCAGCATTACCGGGACAGGGGCTGTACACACCATATATTTT. This gives the protein CASSITGTGAVHTIYF. The chain uses TRBV5-1 and TRBJ1-3; 10 bases map to TRBD1. The J segment lost 8 bases and the V segment lost 4 bases, leaving 12 bases of the junction unmatched. There are 16 residues in the CDR3. In germline, CDR1 is SGHRS, CDR2 YFSETQ.

The chain recombines TRBV5-1 with TRBJ1-4; no clear D gene. Trimming shortened V by 0 bases and J by 5 bases, and 14 bases separated the two germline ends. The CDR3 spans 16 residues. Per the germline V gene, CDR1 is SGHRS and CDR2 is YFSETQ. CDR3 sequence (DNA): TGCGCCAGCAGCTTGGAGGGTCGGCTCGCGAATGAAAAACTGTTTTTT. Translated: CASSLEGRLANEKLFF.

CDR3 DNA: TGTGCCAGCACCCCGGCCAGGGGGCACGAGCAGTACTTC. It is translated as CASTPARGHEQYF. The V gene is TRBV2, the J gene TRBJ2-7; 8 nucleotides align to TRBD1. Looked up from germline, CDR1 is SNHLY and CDR2 is FYNNEI. J lost 5 bases, V lost 7 bases, and 7 bases had no gene match. The CDR3 has 13 residues.

This chain uses TRBV15 with TRBJ2-5; D call uncertain. CDR3 size: 16 residues. The germline V and J ends were trimmed by 1 base and 1 base, with 13 bases remaining between them. The germline CDR1 and CDR2 sequences are LNHNV and YYDKDF (reference sequence). As DNA, the CDR3 is TGTGCCACCAGCAGAGTTAAGTCGGCGCCCCAAGAGACCCAGTACTTC. This codes for CATSRVKSAPQETQYF.

This chain uses TRBV5-1 with TRBJ1-3; the D is unclear. Germline V gene sequence: CDR1 SGHRS, CDR2 YFSETQ. There are 13 residues in the CDR3. Trimming cost V 0 bases and J 2 bases, with 3 bases left between them. CDR3 nucleotides: TGCGCCAGCAGCTTGGCGGCTGGAAACACCATATATTTT. It codes for CASSLAAGNTIYF.

The chain recombines TRBV11-2 with TRBJ2-5, with 7 bases lining up with TRBD2. This CDR3 spans 13 amino acids. V gave up 3 bases and J gave up 5 bases; unmatched junction bases: 3. CDR1 and CDR2 (germline): SGHAT, FQNNGV. The CDR3, as DNA: TGTGCCAGCAGCTTTCGGGGGGTTGAGACCCAGTACTTC. Translation gives CASSFRGVETQYF.

This clone came up once. This chain uses TRBV11-3 with TRBJ2-3, with TRBD2 as a possible D gene (6 bases). Looked up from germline, CDR1 is SGHNT and CDR2 is YENEEA. V was trimmed by 6 bases and J by 2 bases, leaving 18 bases between them. This CDR3 contains 16 residues. The CDR3: CASSRSSAQITDTQYF. In DNA form, the CDR3 reads TGTGCCAGCAGTAGATCTAGCGCCCAAATCACAGATACGCAGTATTTT.

The chain is built from TRBV15 and TRBJ2-3; D perhaps matches TRBD2 (5 bases). Germline CDR1 and CDR2: LNHNV and YYDKDF (reference sequence). The CDR3 length is 16 residues. V was trimmed by 2 bases and J by 2 bases, leaving 14 bases between them. As DNA, the CDR3 is TGTGCCACCAGCAGAAAAGGAGGACGAGTCACAGATACGCAGTATTTT. This encodes CATSRKGGRVTDTQYF.

The gene calls are TRBV19 and TRBJ2-3; tentative D call: TRBD1 (6 bases). The V gene lost 3 bases and the J gene lost 1 base, with 17 bases spanning the gap. The CDR3 runs to 17 residues. Per the germline V gene, CDR1 is LNHDA and CDR2 is SQIVND (reference sequence). CDR3 loop: CASSIQGTVRGTDTQYF. The CDR3 DNA reads as TGTGCCAGTAGTATCCAGGGGACGGTGAGGGGCACAGATACGCAGTATTTT.

In its sample, this clone was seen a few times. The J gene is TRBJ1-1, the V gene TRBV20-1; the D is unclear. There are 11 residues in the CDR3. Looked up from germline, CDR1 is DFQATT and CDR2 is SNEGSKA (reference sequence). The CDR3 sequence is CSGTWDTEAFF. The CDR3, as DNA: TGCAGCGGTACATGGGACACTGAAGCTTTCTTT.

This chain uses TRBV19 with TRBJ1-4; D is ambiguous. This CDR3 has 14 residues. Germline lookup yields CDR1 LNHDA and CDR2 SQIVND (reference sequence). Trimming removed 7 bases at V and 6 bases at J, with 15 bases between. The CDR3 loop reads CASTFQAADEKLFF. CDR3 sequence (DNA): TGTGCCAGTACTTTCCAGGCCGCAGATGAAAAACTGTTTTTT.

This clone was observed a handful of times. The rearrangement links TRBV27 to TRBJ2-1; maybe TRBD2 (6 bases). V lost 2 bases, J lost 12 bases, and 11 bases lay in between. CDR3 length equals 12 residues. In germline, CDR1 is MNHEY, CDR2 SMNVEV (reference sequence). In DNA form, the CDR3 reads TGTGCCAGCAGTTTAGGTGGAGGGCCGCAGTTCTTC. Protein: CASSLGGGPQFF.

V gene TRBV18 combines with J gene TRBJ1-2; the D is unclear. CDR1 KGHSH and CDR2 LQKENI come from the germline V gene. Trimming took 3 bases from V and 4 from J, leaving 15 bases between them. The length of the CDR3 is 15 residues. The CDR3 spells CASSPALAAGYGYTF. DNA of the CDR3: TGTGCCAGCTCACCTGCTCTAGCGGCTGGCTATGGCTACACCTTC.